This is a list of T cell receptor beta chains from one sample in a study of cytomegalovirus exposure and HLA in healthy donors. Generated by immunoSEQ multiplex PCR, the TCRdb table keeps only in-frame clones and is missing some. This table has roughly 180,000 clones, under 9.5% appearing once. Input material: PBMCs. These receptors all stem from a woman aged 25 to 39 in good health and CMV-seropositive. Both conserved end residues are part of each CDR3.

v_call	cdr3_length	cdr3_aa
TRBV6-1	15	CASSEPPAGRETQYF
TRBV5-4	16	CASSLDTGGISYEQYF
TRBV12-1	16	CASSFGSGRVAYGYTF
TRBV13	18	CASSLGWGLAGVTGELFF
TRBV6-5	14	CASTGRGGDYGYTF
TRBV2	13	CASSGDSLDTQYF
TRBV2	15	CASTPPGQGNEKLFF
TRBV23-1	16	CASSHPPGVPGNTIYF
TRBV27	15	CASSFRLAGGNEQFF
TRBV12-5	15	CASVLQAGGNQPQHF
TRBV6-1	18	CASSEDRRLASRTGELFF
TRBV5-5	17	CASSLAVSTSGNNEQFF
TRBV13	14	CASSYNRDRNIQYF
TRBV5-5	15	CASSRVQGHNTEAFF
TRBV10-2	16	CASSEGDFVLEAEAFF
TRBV7-9	15	CASMAGTGNTGELFF
TRBV7-2	15	CASSLAVTGFEKLFF
TRBV2	13	CASSGGRLTEAFF
TRBV9	16	CASSVAGGLGTYEQYF
TRBV25-1	17	CASSERRLATADTEAFF
TRBV18	16	CASSPTQREGQETQYF
TRBV5-1	15	CASSFAAGGPYEQYF
TRBV5-6	16	CASRWPGTSGTDTQYF
TRBV7-9	15	CASSLASGGQETQYF
TRBV5-1	15	CASSPTQGARNEQFF